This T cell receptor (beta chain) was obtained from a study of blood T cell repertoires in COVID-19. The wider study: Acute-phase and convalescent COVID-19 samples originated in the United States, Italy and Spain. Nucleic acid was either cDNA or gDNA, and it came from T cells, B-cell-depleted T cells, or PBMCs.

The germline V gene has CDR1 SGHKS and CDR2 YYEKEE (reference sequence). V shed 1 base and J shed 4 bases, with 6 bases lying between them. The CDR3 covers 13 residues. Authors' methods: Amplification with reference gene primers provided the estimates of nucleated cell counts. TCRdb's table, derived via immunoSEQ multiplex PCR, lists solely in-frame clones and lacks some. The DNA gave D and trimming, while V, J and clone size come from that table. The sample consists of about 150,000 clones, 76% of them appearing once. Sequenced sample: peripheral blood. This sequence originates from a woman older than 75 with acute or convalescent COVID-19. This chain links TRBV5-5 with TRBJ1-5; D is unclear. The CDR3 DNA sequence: TGTGCCAGCAGCTTGAACAGAAATCAGCCCCAGCATTTT. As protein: CASSLNRNQPQHF.